These 18 T cell receptor beta chains share one sample of origin, sequenced in a study of T cells in localized non-small cell lung cancer. Method: immunoSEQ multiplex PCR; TCRdb's copy keeps in-frame clones and lacks some. The table lists about 74,000 clones, roughly 80% of them singletons, with 1.3% in the top ten. The input for sequencing was peripheral blood, taken before any cancer treatment. These receptor sequences come from a female donor over 55 with stage I lung adenocarcinoma.

The chain links TRBV6-5 to TRBJ2-5, with D perhaps TRBD1 or TRBD2 (5 bases each). Trimming cost V 2 bases and J 1 base, with 8 bases left between them. The germline V gene has CDR1 MNHEY and CDR2 SVGAGI. The CDR3 length is 14 residues. The CDR3 is CASSYRDGQETQYF. In DNA, the CDR3 is TGTGCCAGCAGTTACCGGGACGGCCAAGAGACCCAGTACTTC.

The CDR3 here is CASSQPRGGGYHTGGTYEQYF. The DNA of the CDR3 is TGCGCCAGCAGTCAACCCCGCGGAGGTGGGTATCACACGGGGGGAACCTACGAGCAGTACTTC. The chain uses TRBV23-1 and TRBJ2-7, with TRBD2 matching 7 bases. TRBV23-1 is identified as an open reading frame with a role that is uncertain. Unmatched junction bases numbered 24, after V lost 2 bases and J lost 2 bases. This CDR3 comprises 21 residues.

The chain combines TRBV7-9 with TRBJ1-2, with 11 bases aligning to TRBD1. V lost 5 bases, J lost 7 bases, and 3 bases stayed unmatched. This CDR3 contains 13 residues. Per the germline V gene, CDR1 is SEHNR and CDR2 is FQNEAQ (reference sequence). The CDR3 spells CASSGTGGIGYTF. The CDR3 DNA sequence: TGTGCCAGCAGCGGGACAGGGGGGATTGGCTACACCTTC.

This chain connects TRBV6-1 to TRBJ2-4; no definite D call. Germline-derived CDR1 and CDR2 are MNHNS and SASEGT. This CDR3 has 15 amino acids. The ends were cut back, 5 bases at V and 1 base at J, with 12 bases in the middle. The CDR3 protein is CASSPRELAKNIQYF. CDR3 nucleotide sequence: TGTGCCAGCAGTCCACGTGAGTTGGCCAAAAACATTCAGTACTTC.

The rearrangement links TRBV29-1 to TRBJ2-5, with D perhaps TRBD1 (5 bases). V was trimmed by 3 bases and J by 7 bases, leaving 15 bases between them. Germline V gives CDR1 SQVTM, CDR2 ANQGSEA. This CDR3 has 13 amino acids. The CDR3: CSVEGQAKGTQYF. The CDR3, as DNA: TGCAGCGTTGAGGGGCAGGCCAAGGGGACCCAGTACTTC.

This chain links TRBV10-3 with TRBJ1-3; 12 bases agree with TRBD1. Germline V gene lookup returns CDR1 ENHRY and CDR2 SYGVKD. The junction had 9 bases not matched to a gene; V was cut back by 10 bases and J by 8 bases. The CDR3 has 14 amino acids. The CDR3 DNA reads TGTGCCACCGGGGACAGGGGGCAAACGGACACCATATATTTT. Translation gives CATGDRGQTDTIYF.

This chain joins TRBV11-3 and TRBJ2-7, with no clear D. Trimming cost V 0 bases and J 3 bases, with 3 bases left between them. The CDR3 runs 12 residues. CDR1 and CDR2 (germline): SGHNT, YENEEA. The CDR3 nucleotides read TGTGCCAGCAGCTTAGAACTCTACGAGCAGTACTTC. This encodes CASSLELYEQYF.

The J gene is TRBJ1-1, the V gene TRBV2; D remains unclear. CDR1 is SNHLY and CDR2 is FYNNEI in the germline V gene. Trimming stripped 5 bases from V and 1 base from J, with 11 bases between. This CDR3 has 14 amino acids. The CDR3 coding sequence is TGTGCCAGCAGTCTGGACGGTGGGAACACTGAAGCTTTCTTT. Protein sequence: CASSLDGGNTEAFF.

The chain joins TRBV7-3 to TRBJ2-7; D is undetermined. Looked up from germline, CDR1 is SGHTA and CDR2 is FQGTGA. This CDR3 is built from 11 residues. Trimming cost V 5 bases and J 3 bases, with 5 bases left between them. As DNA, the CDR3 is TGTGCCAGCAGCACCATCTACGAGCAGTACTTC. The encoded protein is CASSTIYEQYF.

The chain employs TRBV4-1 and TRBJ1-2, with TRBD1 matching 9 bases. With V trimmed by 1 base and J by 1 base, 4 bases remained unmatched. In germline, CDR1 is MGHRA, CDR2 YSYEKL. CDR3 length: 16 residues. The DNA for the CDR3 is TGCGCCAGCAGCCAAGCTCGGGACAGGGATAACTATGGCTACACCTTC. This encodes CASSQARDRDNYGYTF.

The chain employs TRBV5-4 and TRBJ2-2; D gene uncertain. This CDR3 is built from 15 residues. V was pared by 1 base and J by 1 base, with 8 bases between. Germline V lookup: CDR1 SGHNT, CDR2 YYREEE (reference sequence). This CDR3 reads CASSLQQQNTGELFF. The CDR3 DNA reads TGTGCCAGCAGCTTGCAACAGCAGAACACCGGGGAGCTGTTTTTT.

The CDR3 here is CSVRGGSGPYEQYF. The CDR3 DNA sequence: TGCAGCGTCCGGGGGGGATCAGGCCCCTACGAGCAGTACTTC. The rearrangement joins TRBV29-1 to TRBJ2-7; TRBD2 matches at 8 bases. Trimming removed 6 bases from V and 2 bases from J; junction bases left unmatched: 9. Per germline, CDR1 SQVTM and CDR2 ANQGSEA. CDR3 size: 14 residues.

In its sample, this clone was seen once. The rearrangement joins TRBV7-2 to TRBJ1-3, with 9 bases identical to TRBD1. The CDR3 length is 15 residues. Germline V gives CDR1 SGHTA, CDR2 FQGNSA. The J segment lost 1 base and the V segment lost 5 bases, leaving 3 bases of the junction unmatched. The CDR3 sequence is CASSRGTGSGNTIYF. DNA for the CDR3: TGTGCCAGCAGCCGGGGGACAGGGTCTGGAAACACCATATATTTT.

This sequence joins TRBV5-1 and TRBJ2-2, with D maybe TRBD1 (5 bases). The CDR3 totals 14 residues. Germline V gives CDR1 SGHRS, CDR2 YFSETQ. V lost 4 bases and J 11 bases, leaving 18 bases between the germline ends. CDR3 nucleotides: TGCGCCAGCAGCCTTAGCCCGCAGGGAATCGAGCTGTTTTTT. Protein: CASSLSPQGIELFF.

The genes are TRBV28 and TRBJ1-1; 10 nucleotides line up with TRBD1. Germline assignment: CDR1 MDHEN and CDR2 SYDVKM. With 8 bases clipped from V and 7 bases from J, the junction kept 4 bases outside the gene matches. The CDR3 contains 12 residues. The CDR3 loop is CASDRGQGEAFF. The CDR3, as DNA: TGTGCCAGCGACAGGGGGCAAGGTGAAGCTTTCTTT.

This clone has only one observation. The V call is TRBV7-9, the J call TRBJ2-5, with D tentatively TRBD1 or TRBD2 (5 bases each). V lost 3 bases and J 4 bases, leaving 15 bases between the germline ends. The germline V gene encodes CDR1 SEHNR and CDR2 FQNEAQ (reference sequence). The CDR3 loop spans 15 amino acids. This chain's CDR3 is CASSFLGGTGETQYF. CDR3 nucleotide sequence: TGTGCCAGCAGCTTTTTGGGTGGGACGGGAGAGACCCAGTACTTC.

This rearrangement joins TRBV27 to TRBJ2-1, with D possibly matching TRBD2 (6 bases). The CDR3 contains 16 residues. The germline V gene encodes CDR1 MNHEY and CDR2 SMNVEV (reference sequence). V shed 6 bases and J shed 2 bases, with 17 bases lying between them. The DNA for the CDR3 is TGTGCCAGCAGCCCCACTACCGGGACTCCCTACAATGAGCAGTTCTTC. Translated: CASSPTTGTPYNEQFF.

V and J are TRBV5-6 and TRBJ2-1; no definite D call. The germline V gene encodes CDR1 SGHDT and CDR2 YYEEEE. The CDR3 has 12 amino acids. Trimming took 1 base from V and 12 from J, leaving 11 bases between them. DNA of the CDR3: TGTGCCAGCAGCTTGCGTTGGGCCGGGCAGTTCTTC. It translates to CASSLRWAGQFF.